This T cell receptor (beta chain) was documented in a study of T cell repertoires in cytomegalovirus infection. General observations from the study: Summed frequency of public TCR beta families distinguished CMV carriers with the relevant HLA. What dominated the ex vivo response were HLA-C-restricted CMV-specific TCR beta clonotypes.

TCRdb re-analysed the reads in MiXCR, keeping a single row per CDR3 protein. Among roughly 700,000 distinct CDR3 sequences listed, around 32% were seen once. In regard to this clonotype: No antigen is known for it.

The germline V gene encodes CDR1 SGHVT and CDR2 SQSDAQ. V shed 1 base and J 0 bases; nucleotides not matched to a gene: 1. The CDR3 sequence is 16 residues long. The TCR sequence derives from a human donor in good health (CMV status not recorded). Some clones in this sample may be carry-over from other donors' samples. Sequenced material: cultured PBMCs, taken from culture after CMV antigen stimulation. This chain connects TRBV7-4 to TRBJ1-5; 9 positions match TRBD1. CDR3 region: CASSLGTGASNQPQHF. The CDR3 nucleotides read TGTGCCAGCAGCTTAGGGACAGGGGCTAGCAATCAGCCCCAGCATTTT.